A selection of T cell receptor beta chains follows, all from one sample in a study of identical twins. TCRdb reanalysed the 5' RACE reads using MiXCR and keeps one entry per CDR3 protein. The top ten clones hold roughly 1.6% of a sample with 550,000 to 800,000 distinct CDR3 sequences, roughly 6.6% of them seen once. These data were also reused for a study on yellow fever vaccine responses in identical twins.

The source material was PBMCs. These receptors were collected from a woman aged 18-35 years in good health. The CDR3 runs from the conserved cysteine through the conserved F or W. A D gene is named only where the DNA matches it firmly. Size is omitted from some rows. Given values are once, few, many or a class for expanded clones.

clone_size d_call j_call v_call cdr3_nt cdr3_aa
few NA TRBJ2-1 TRBV6-5 TGTGCCAGCAGTTACAAGGGGTTAAGGATCGACGATGAGCAGTTCTTC CASSYKGLRIDDEQFF
many TRBD1 TRBJ2-1 TRBV7-9 TGTGCCAGCAGCTTGGGTCCCAGGACAGGGGAGGCTGAGCAGTTCTTC CASSLGPRTGEAEQFF
NA TRBD2 TRBJ2-7 TRBV7-6 TGTGCCAGCAGCCGTAGGGGACTAGCGGGAGATATTAAGTCCTACGAGCAGTACTTC CASSRRGLAGDIKSYEQYF
few NA TRBJ2-7 TRBV29-1 TGCAGCGTTGAAGAGGCTTACGAGCAGTACTTC CSVEEAYEQYF
NA NA TRBJ1-4 TRBV18 TGTGCCAGCTCACCTGGGCGAGGGCCTAATGAAAAACTGTTTTTT CASSPGRGPNEKLFF
few NA TRBJ2-1 TRBV2 TGTGCCAGCAGGCCGAGTGGGGGAGCGGCTTACAATGAGCAGTTCTTC CASRPSGGAAYNEQFF
few NA TRBJ2-5 TRBV4-1 TGCGCCAGCAGCCAACCCCTGGGGGCAGCGGAGACCCAGTACTTC CASSQPLGAAETQYF
few TRBD1 TRBJ2-6 TRBV12-3/TRBV12-4 TGTGCCATCAGCGGGACAGGGGGGATAGTCTCTGGGGCCAACGTCCTGACTTTC CAISGTGGIVSGANVLTF
few NA TRBJ1-4 TRBV7-6 TGTGCCAGCAGCAAGACACAGGCCGGAGGACAAGAAAAACTGTTTTTT CASSKTQAGGQEKLFF
NA TRBD2 TRBJ2-1 TRBV3-1 TGTGCCAGCACCACCTCTAGCGGGGTTAACAATGAGCAGTTCTTC CASTTSSGVNNEQFF
few NA TRBJ2-7 TRBV9 TGTGCCAGCAGCCCCTCAGATTTCCCCTCCTACGAGCAGTACTTC CASSPSDFPSYEQYF
NA TRBD1 TRBJ2-3 TRBV5-1 TGCGTCAGCAGACCGGGACAGAGCACAGATACGCAGTATTTT CVSRPGQSTDTQYF
many TRBD2 TRBJ2-7 TRBV4-2 TGTGCCAGCAGCCAAGCCTCACTAGCGGGAGTCTTTCACGAGCAGTACTTC CASSQASLAGVFHEQYF
many TRBD1 TRBJ1-1 TRBV7-6 TGTGCCAGCAGCCTAGGGACAGGGCAAACTGAAGCTTTCTTT CASSLGTGQTEAFF
many NA TRBJ2-1 TRBV15 TGTGCCACCAGCAGACCGGGATCTGCCTACAATGAGCAGTTCTTC CATSRPGSAYNEQFF
NA TRBD1 TRBJ1-2 TRBV7-8 TGTGCCAGCAGCTTATGGGACAGGGGTTTCGCGAACTATGGCTACACCTTC CASSLWDRGFANYGYTF
few NA TRBJ2-1 TRBV24-1 TGTGCCACCTTGGACGCGAACAATGAGCAGTTCTTC CATLDANNEQFF
NA NA TRBJ2-7 TRBV5-1 TGCGCCAGCAGCCAGATCGGACGGTGGTCAATCGAGCAGTACTTC CASSQIGRWSIEQYF
few TRBD2 TRBJ2-3 TRBV27 TGTGCCAGCAGTTTCTCTAGCGGGGGGGCGTGGGGCACAGATACGCAGTATTTT CASSFSSGGAWGTDTQYF
few NA TRBJ1-2 TRBV7-9 TGTGCCAGCAGCTCTCAGGAATCTTATGGCTACACCTTC CASSSQESYGYTF
NA TRBD1 TRBJ2-5 TRBV6-5 TGTGCCAGCAGTTTCTCCGGGACAGGGTTAGAAGAGACCCAGTACTTC CASSFSGTGLEETQYF
NA NA TRBJ2-3 TRBV6-2/TRBV6-3 TGTGCCAGCAGTTCGACACCTGTCACAGATACGCAGTATTTT CASSSTPVTDTQYF
many NA TRBJ2-2 TRBV6-1 TGTGCCAGCGTGGGGGGAGGGAACACCGGGGAGCTGTTTTTT CASVGGGNTGELFF
many TRBD1 TRBJ2-1 TRBV27 TGTGCCAGCAGACCAGGGGGCGCAAGCTACAATGAGCAGTTCTTC CASRPGGASYNEQFF
few NA TRBJ2-3 TRBV10-3 TGTGCCATCAGGGACGGGGGATTGGGCACAGATACGCAGTATTTT CAIRDGGLGTDTQYF
many NA TRBJ2-1 TRBV10-3 TGTGCCATCAGTGAGTCGGAGGGGTGGGCACTGGGGGAGCAGTTCTTC CAISESEGWALGEQFF
many TRBD1 TRBJ1-1 TRBV20-1 TGCAGTGCTAGAGATCGGAGGGGGCCTATGAACACTGAAGCTTTCTTT CSARDRRGPMNTEAFF
many TRBD2 TRBJ2-7 TRBV29-1 TGCAGCGTTGAAGGGACGGGAGGTCTTTACGAGCAGTACTTC CSVEGTGGLYEQYF
many NA TRBJ1-4 TRBV5-1 TGCGCCAGCAGCTTGGACAGGTCGAATGAAAAACTGTTTTTT CASSLDRSNEKLFF
NA TRBD2 TRBJ2-1 TRBV15 TGTGCCACCAGCAGATCTGCTAGCGGGGGGGATGAGCAGTTCTTC CATSRSASGGDEQFF
few NA TRBJ2-5 TRBV7-7 TGTGCCAGCAGCAGAAAGTACCAAGAGACCCAGTACTTC CASSRKYQETQYF
NA NA TRBJ2-3 TRBV4-1 TGCGCCAGCAGCCCTGTCACAGGCACAGATACGCAGTATTTT CASSPVTGTDTQYF
NA TRBD2 TRBJ2-1 TRBV12-3/TRBV12-4 TGTGCCAGCAGTTCGTCAGGAGCGGGGGGGCCAATTGAGCAGTTCTTC CASSSSGAGGPIEQFF
NA TRBD1 TRBJ2-1 TRBV29-1 TGCAGCGTCGTAAAAGACAGGGAAATTTACAATGAGCAGTTCTTC CSVVKDREIYNEQFF
many NA TRBJ1-2 TRBV6-2/TRBV6-3 TGTGCCAGCAGTTCTGGTCGGACAGTCTTC CASSSGRTVF
few TRBD2 TRBJ2-7 TRBV6-5 TGTGCCAGCAGTTTGGGATCACTAGCGGGAATCTACGAGCAGTACTTC CASSLGSLAGIYEQYF